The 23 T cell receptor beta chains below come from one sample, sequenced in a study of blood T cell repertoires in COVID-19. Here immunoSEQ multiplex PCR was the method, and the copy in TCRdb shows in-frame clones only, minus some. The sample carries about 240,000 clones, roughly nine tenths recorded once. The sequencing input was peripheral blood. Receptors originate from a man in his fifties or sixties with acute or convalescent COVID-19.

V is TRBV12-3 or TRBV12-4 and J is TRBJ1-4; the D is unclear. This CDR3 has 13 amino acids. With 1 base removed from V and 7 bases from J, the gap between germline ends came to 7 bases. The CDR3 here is CASSLGEGEKLFF. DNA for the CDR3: TGTGCCAGCAGTTTAGGAGAGGGTGAAAAACTGTTTTTT.

CDR3 nucleotides: TGTGCCAGCAGATATGGGGGGTACGAGCAGTACTTC. Amino acid sequence: CASRYGGYEQYF. The chain carries TRBV2 and TRBJ2-7; TRBD2 is a possible D gene (6 bases). With 6 bases removed from V and 4 bases from J, the gap between germline ends came to 10 bases. The CDR3 spans 12 residues. The germline gives CDR1 SNHLY, CDR2 FYNNEI.

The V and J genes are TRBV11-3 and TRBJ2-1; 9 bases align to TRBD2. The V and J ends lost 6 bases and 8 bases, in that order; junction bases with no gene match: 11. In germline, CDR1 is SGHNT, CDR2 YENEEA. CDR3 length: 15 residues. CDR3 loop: CASSSIAGALYEQFF. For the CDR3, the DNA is TGTGCCAGCAGTTCTATAGCGGGAGCGTTGTATGAGCAGTTCTTC.

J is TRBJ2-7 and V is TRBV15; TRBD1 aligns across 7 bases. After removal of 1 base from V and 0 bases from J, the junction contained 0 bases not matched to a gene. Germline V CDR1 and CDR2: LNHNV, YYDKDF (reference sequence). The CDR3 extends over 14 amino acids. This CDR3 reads CATSRGDSSYEQYF. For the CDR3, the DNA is TGTGCCACCAGCAGAGGGGACAGCTCCTACGAGCAGTACTTC.

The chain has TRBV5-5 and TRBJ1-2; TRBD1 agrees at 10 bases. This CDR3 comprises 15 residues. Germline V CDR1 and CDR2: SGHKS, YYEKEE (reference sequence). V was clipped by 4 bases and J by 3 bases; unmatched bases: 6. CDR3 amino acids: CASSIGQGVYYGYTF. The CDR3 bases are TGTGCCAGCAGCATCGGACAGGGGGTGTACTATGGCTACACCTTC.

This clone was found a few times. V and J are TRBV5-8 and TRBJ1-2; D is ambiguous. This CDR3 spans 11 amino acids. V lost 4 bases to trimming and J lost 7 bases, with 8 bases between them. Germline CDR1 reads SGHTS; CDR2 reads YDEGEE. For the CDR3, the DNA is TGTGCCAGCAGCCCGAGGGTTGGCTACACCTTC. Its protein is CASSPRVGYTF.

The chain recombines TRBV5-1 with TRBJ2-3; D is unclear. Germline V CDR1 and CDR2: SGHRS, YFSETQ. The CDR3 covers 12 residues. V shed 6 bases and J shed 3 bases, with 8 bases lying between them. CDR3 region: CASKIETDTQYF. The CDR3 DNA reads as TGCGCCAGCAAGATAGAAACAGATACGCAGTATTTT.

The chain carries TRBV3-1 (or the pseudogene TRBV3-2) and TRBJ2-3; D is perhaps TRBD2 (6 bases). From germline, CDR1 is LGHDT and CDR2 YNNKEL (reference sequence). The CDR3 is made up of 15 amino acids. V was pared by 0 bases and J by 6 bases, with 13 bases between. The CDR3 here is CASSQEGERADTQYF. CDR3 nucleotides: TGTGCCAGCAGCCAAGAAGGAGAGCGGGCTGATACGCAGTATTTT.

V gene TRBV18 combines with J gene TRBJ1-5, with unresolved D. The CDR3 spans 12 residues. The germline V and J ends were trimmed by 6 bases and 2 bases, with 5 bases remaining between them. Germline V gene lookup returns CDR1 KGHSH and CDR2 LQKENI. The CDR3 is CASSLGNQPQHF. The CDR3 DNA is TGTGCCAGCTCCCTTGGCAATCAGCCCCAGCATTTT.

The CDR3 nucleotides read TGTGCCAGCAGCGTAGGGGAGGCCAGGGGGCCTGGAAACACCATATATTTT. This encodes CASSVGEARGPGNTIYF. The chain uses TRBV9 and TRBJ1-3; 8 bases map to TRBD1. Germline CDR1 reads SGDLS; CDR2 reads YYNGEE. Trimming at V came to 0 bases and at J to 2 bases, leaving 7 bases not matched to a gene. CDR3 length: 17 amino acids.

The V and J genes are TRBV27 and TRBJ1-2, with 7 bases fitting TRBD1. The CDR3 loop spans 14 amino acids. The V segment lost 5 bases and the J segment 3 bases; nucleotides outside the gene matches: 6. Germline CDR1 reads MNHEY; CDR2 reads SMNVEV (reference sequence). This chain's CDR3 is CASSPPGGYYGYTF. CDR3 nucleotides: TGTGCCAGCAGTCCCCCAGGGGGATACTATGGCTACACCTTC.

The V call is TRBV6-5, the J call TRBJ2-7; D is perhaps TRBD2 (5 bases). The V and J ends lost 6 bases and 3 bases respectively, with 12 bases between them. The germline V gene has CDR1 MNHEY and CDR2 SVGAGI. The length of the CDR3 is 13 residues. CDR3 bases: TGTGCCAGCAGCCCCCATGACTACTACGAGCAGTACTTC. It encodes CASSPHDYYEQYF.

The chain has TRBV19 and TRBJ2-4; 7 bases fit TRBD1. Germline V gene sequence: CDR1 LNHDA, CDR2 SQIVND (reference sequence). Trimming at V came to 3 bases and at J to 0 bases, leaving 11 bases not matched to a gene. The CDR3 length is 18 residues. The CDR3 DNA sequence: TGTGCCAGTAGTATTAGCGCGCATTACAGGGGAGCCAAAAACATTCAGTACTTC. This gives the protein CASSISAHYRGAKNIQYF.

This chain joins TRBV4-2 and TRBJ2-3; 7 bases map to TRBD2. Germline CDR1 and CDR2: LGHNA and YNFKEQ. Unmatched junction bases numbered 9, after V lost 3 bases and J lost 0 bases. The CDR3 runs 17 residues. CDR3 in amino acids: CASSHQLAMASTDTQYF. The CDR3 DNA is TGTGCCAGCAGCCACCAACTAGCGATGGCTAGCACAGATACGCAGTATTTT.

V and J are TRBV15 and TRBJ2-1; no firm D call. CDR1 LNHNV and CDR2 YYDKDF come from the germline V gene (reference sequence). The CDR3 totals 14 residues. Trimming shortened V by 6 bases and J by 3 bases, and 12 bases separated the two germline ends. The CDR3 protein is CATSGGRIYNEQFF. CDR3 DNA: TGTGCCACCAGTGGCGGCCGGATCTACAATGAGCAGTTCTTC.

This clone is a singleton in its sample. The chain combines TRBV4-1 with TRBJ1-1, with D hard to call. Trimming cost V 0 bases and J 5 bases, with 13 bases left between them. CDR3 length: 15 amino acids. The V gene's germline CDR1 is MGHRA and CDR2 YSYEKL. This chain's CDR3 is CASSQDSTGGTEAFF. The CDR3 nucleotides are TGCGCCAGCAGCCAAGATTCTACGGGTGGGACTGAAGCTTTCTTT.

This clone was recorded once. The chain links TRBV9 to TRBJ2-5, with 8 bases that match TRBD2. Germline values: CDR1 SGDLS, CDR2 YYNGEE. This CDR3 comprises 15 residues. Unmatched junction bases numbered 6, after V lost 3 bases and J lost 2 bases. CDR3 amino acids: CASSGLANGQETQYF. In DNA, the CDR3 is TGTGCCAGCAGCGGACTAGCGAACGGGCAAGAGACCCAGTACTTC.

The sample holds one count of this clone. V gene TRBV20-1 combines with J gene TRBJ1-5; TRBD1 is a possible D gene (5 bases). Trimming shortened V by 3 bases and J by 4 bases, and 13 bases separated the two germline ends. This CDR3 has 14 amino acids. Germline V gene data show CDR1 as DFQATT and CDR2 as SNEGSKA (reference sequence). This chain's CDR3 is CSASHGQLNQPQHF. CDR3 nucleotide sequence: TGCAGTGCTAGTCATGGACAACTTAATCAGCCCCAGCATTTT.

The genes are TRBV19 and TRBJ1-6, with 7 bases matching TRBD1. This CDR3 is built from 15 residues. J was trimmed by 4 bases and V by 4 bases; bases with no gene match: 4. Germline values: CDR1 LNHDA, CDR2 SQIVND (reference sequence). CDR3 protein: CASSTVTGYNSPLHF. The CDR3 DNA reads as TGTGCCAGTAGTACCGTGACAGGGTATAATTCACCCCTCCACTTT.

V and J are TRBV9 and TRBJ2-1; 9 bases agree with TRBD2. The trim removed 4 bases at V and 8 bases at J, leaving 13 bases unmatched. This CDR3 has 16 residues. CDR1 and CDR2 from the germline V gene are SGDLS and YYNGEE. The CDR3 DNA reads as TGTGCCAGCAGCCCCCAACCGGGACTAGCTCTTCATGAGCAGTTCTTC. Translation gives CASSPQPGLALHEQFF.

The CDR3: CASSPGQINTDTQYF. The CDR3 nucleotides read TGCGCCAGCTCACCGGGACAGATAAACACAGATACGCAGTATTTT. V gene TRBV5-1 combines with J gene TRBJ2-3, with TRBD1 matching 7 bases. Germline CDR1 SGHRS, CDR2 YFSETQ. V gave up 7 bases and J gave up 2 bases; unmatched junction bases: 10. The CDR3 is 15 residues long.

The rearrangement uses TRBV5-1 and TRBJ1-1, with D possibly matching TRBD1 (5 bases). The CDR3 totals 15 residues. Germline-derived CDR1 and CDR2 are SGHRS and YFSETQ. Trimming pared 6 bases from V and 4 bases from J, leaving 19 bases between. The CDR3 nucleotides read TGCGCCAGCAACCCCTTAAGCAGGGATACCACTGAAGCTTTCTTT. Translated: CASNPLSRDTTEAFF.

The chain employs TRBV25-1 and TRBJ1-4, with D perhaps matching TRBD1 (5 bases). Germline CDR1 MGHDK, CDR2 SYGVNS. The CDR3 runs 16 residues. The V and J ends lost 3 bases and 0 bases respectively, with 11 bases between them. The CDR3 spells CASSEPRDTTNEKLFF. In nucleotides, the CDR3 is TGTGCCAGCAGTGAGCCCAGGGATACAACTAATGAAAAACTGTTTTTT.